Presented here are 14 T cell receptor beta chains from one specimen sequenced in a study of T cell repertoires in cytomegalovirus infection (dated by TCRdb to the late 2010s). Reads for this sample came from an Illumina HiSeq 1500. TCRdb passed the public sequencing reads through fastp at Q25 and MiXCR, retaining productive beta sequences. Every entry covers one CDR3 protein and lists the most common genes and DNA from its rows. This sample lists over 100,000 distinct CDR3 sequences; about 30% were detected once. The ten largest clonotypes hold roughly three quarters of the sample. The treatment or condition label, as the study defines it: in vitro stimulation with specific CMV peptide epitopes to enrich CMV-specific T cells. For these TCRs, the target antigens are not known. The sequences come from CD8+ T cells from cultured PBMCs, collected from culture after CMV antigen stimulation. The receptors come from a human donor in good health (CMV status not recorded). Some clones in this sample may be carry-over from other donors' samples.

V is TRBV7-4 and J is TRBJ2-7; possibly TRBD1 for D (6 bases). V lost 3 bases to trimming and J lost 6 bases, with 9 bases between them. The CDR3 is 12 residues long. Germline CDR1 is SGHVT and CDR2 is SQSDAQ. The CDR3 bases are TGTGCCAGCAGCTTGACAGGAAGCGAGCAGTACTTC. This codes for CASSLTGSEQYF.

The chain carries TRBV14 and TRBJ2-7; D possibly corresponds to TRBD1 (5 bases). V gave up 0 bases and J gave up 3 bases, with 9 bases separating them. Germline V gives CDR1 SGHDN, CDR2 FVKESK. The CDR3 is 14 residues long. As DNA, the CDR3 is TGTGCCAGCAGCCAAGATGGCAGGGACTACGAGCAGTACTTC. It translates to CASSQDGRDYEQYF.

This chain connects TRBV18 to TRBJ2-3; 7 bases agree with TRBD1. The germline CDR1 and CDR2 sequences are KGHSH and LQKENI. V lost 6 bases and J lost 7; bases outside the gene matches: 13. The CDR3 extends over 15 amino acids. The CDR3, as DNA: TGTGCCAGCTCCCCAGCAGGGACAGATACGAATACGCAGTATTTT. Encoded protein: CASSPAGTDTNTQYF. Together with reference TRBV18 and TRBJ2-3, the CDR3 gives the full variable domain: NAGVMQNPRHLVRRRGQEARLRCSPMKGHSHVYWYRQLPEEGLKFMVYLQKENIIDESGMPKERFSAEFPKEGPSILRIQQVVRGDSAAYFCASSPAGTDTNTQYFGPGTRLTVL.

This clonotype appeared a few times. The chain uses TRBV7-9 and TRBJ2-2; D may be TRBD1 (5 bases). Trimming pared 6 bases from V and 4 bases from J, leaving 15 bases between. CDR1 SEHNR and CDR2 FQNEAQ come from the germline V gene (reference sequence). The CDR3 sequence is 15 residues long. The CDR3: CASSSGNSGTGELFF. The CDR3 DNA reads TGTGCCAGCAGTTCAGGGAATTCGGGCACCGGGGAGCTGTTTTTT.

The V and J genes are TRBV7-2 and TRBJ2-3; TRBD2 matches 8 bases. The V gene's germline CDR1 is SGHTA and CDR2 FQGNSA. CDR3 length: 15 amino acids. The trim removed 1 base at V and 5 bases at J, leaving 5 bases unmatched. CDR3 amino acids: CASSLGTGGRDTQYF. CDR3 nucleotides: TGTGCCAGCAGCTTAGGAACGGGGGGGAGAGATACGCAGTATTTT.

This chain's CDR3 is CASSFRLAGDQETQYF. CDR3 DNA sequence: TGTGCCAGTAGTTTTCGGCTAGCGGGTGATCAAGAGACCCAGTACTTC. The gene calls are TRBV19 and TRBJ2-5, with 8 nucleotides matching TRBD2. The CDR3 consists of 16 residues. V trimming: 5 bases; J trimming: 2 bases; junction bases outside the gene matches: 10. Germline values: CDR1 LNHDA, CDR2 SQIVND (reference sequence).

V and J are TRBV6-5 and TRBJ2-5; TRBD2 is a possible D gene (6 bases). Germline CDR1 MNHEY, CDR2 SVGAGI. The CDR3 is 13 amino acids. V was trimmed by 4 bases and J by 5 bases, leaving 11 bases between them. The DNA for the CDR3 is TGTGCCAGCAGTTTGCGGGGTCTGGAGACCCAGTACTTC. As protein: CASSLRGLETQYF.

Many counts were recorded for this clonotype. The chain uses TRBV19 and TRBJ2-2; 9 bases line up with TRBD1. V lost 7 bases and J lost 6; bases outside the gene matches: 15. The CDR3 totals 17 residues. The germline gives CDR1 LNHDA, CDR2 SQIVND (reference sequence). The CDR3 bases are TGTGCCAGTACACTCAACCCCGGGACAGGGTTTTCCGGGGAGCTGTTTTTT. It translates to CASTLNPGTGFSGELFF. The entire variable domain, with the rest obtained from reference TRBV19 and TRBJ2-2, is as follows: DGGITQSPKYLFRKEGQNVTLSCEQNLNHDAMYWYRQDPGQGLRLIYYSQIVNDFQKGDIAEGYSVSREKKESFPLTVTSAQKNPTAFYLCASTLNPGTGFSGELFFGEGSRLTVL.

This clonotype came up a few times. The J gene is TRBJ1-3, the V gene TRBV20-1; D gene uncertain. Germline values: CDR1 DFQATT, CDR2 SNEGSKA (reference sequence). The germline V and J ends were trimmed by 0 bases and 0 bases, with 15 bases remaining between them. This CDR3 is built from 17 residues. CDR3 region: CSARDKWEDLSGNTIYF. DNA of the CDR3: TGCAGTGCTAGAGATAAATGGGAGGACCTCTCTGGAAACACCATATATTTT.

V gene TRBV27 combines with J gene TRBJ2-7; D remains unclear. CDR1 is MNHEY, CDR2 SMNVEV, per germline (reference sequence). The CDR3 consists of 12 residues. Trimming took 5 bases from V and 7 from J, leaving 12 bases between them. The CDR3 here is CASSPTPWEQYF. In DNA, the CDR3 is TGTGCCAGCAGTCCCACCCCCTGGGAGCAGTACTTC.

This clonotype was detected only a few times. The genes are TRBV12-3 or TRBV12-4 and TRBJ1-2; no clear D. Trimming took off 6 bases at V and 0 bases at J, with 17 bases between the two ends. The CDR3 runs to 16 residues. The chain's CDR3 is CASSPMAVPANYGYTF. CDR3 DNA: TGTGCCAGCAGCCCGATGGCAGTGCCCGCTAACTATGGCTACACCTTC.

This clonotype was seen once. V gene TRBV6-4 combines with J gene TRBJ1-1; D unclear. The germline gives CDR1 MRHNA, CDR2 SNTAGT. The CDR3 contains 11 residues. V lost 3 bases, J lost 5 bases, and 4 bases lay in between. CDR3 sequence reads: CASSEGTEAFF. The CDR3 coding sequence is TGTGCCAGCAGTGAGGGGACTGAAGCTTTCTTT.

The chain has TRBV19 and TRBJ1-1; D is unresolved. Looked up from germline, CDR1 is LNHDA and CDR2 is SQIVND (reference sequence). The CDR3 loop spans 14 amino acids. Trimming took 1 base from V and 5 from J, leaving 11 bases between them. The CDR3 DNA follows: TGTGCCAGTAGTATAGTGGCCGGTGGGACTGAAGCTTTCTTT. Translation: CASSIVAGGTEAFF.

DNA for the CDR3: TGTGCCAGCAGTTTTCCCCGCGAGACCCAGTACTTC. It yields the protein CASSFPRETQYF. The V call is TRBV12-3 or TRBV12-4, the J call TRBJ2-5, with D unresolved. The germline V and J ends were trimmed by 3 bases and 5 bases, with 7 bases remaining between them. The CDR3 runs to 12 residues.